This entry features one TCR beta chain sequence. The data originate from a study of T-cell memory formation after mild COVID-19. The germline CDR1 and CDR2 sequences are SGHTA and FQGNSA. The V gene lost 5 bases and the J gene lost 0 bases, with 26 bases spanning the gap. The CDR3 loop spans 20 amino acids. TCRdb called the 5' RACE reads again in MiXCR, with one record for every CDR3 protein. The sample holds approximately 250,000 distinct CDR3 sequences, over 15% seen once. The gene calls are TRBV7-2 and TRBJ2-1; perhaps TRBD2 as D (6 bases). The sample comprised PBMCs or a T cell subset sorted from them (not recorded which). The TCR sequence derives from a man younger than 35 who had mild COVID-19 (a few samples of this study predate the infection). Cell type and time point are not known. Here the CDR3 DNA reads TGTGCCAGCAGCCGGCCCCGCCGAGGTGAAGCGGGTAGCTCCTACAATGAGCAGTTCTTC. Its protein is CASSRPRRGEAGSSYNEQFF.